These 9 T cell receptor beta chains originate from one sample sequenced in a study of T cell responses to AZD1222 COVID-19 vaccine. Here immunoSEQ multiplex PCR was the method, and the copy in TCRdb shows in-frame clones only, minus some. The table lists roughly 130,000 clones, 70% to 90% of them singletons. The sequences come from peripheral blood, collected on day 0 of AZD1222 vaccination. Receptors originate from an adult in good health.

The chain is built from TRBV27 and TRBJ2-2, with TRBD1 matching 9 bases. Germline lookup yields CDR1 MNHEY and CDR2 SMNVEV (reference sequence). The CDR3 is 14 amino acids. Germline trimming cut 4 bases from V and 5 bases from J; bases unmatched to any gene: 2. In DNA, the CDR3 is TGTGCCAGCAGTTGGGACAGGGAAACCGGGGAGCTGTTTTTT. It yields the protein CASSWDRETGELFF.

This clone was counted only a few times. This chain connects TRBV30 to TRBJ2-2; D not resolved. CDR3 length equals 13 residues. Looked up from germline, CDR1 is GTSNPN and CDR2 is SVGIG (reference sequence). V lost 1 base to trimming and J lost 0 bases, with 3 bases between them. The CDR3 DNA sequence: TGTGCCTGGAGTGGCCCGAACACCGGGGAGCTGTTTTTT. Amino acid sequence: CAWSGPNTGELFF.

In this sample, this clone turned up once. The chain is built from TRBV5-1 and TRBJ1-1; D is uncertain. The CDR3 consists of 14 residues. Trimming removed 1 base from V and 2 bases from J, with 9 bases in between. Germline values: CDR1 SGHRS, CDR2 YFSETQ. The CDR3 is CASSLSGRNTEAFF. The CDR3 DNA sequence: TGCGCCAGCAGCTTGTCGGGCAGAAACACTGAAGCTTTCTTT.

The chain carries TRBV4-1 and TRBJ1-5; D might be TRBD1 (6 bases). Between the trimmed V and J ends, which lost 1 base and 5 bases, there was a span of 12 bases. The CDR3 length is 15 residues. Germline V gene lookup returns CDR1 MGHRA and CDR2 YSYEKL. As DNA, the CDR3 is TGCGCCAGCAGCCAAGGCCCCAGGGGAGATCAGCCCCAGCATTTT. Its protein is CASSQGPRGDQPQHF.

This clone was recorded only once. V gene TRBV4-3 combines with J gene TRBJ2-7, with D possibly being TRBD1 or TRBD2 (5 bases each). V lost 4 bases and J 0 bases, leaving 7 bases between the germline ends. The V gene's germline CDR1 is LGHNA and CDR2 YSLEER. CDR3 length: 13 amino acids. CDR3: CASSRDHSYEQYF. The DNA for the CDR3 is TGCGCCAGCAGCCGGGACCACTCCTACGAGCAGTACTTC.

The J gene is TRBJ1-2, the V gene TRBV4-1; 9 nucleotides line up with TRBD1. This CDR3 is 18 amino acids long. Germline loops: CDR1 MGHRA, CDR2 YSYEKL. V trimming: 1 base; J trimming: 6 bases; junction bases outside the gene matches: 15. CDR3 residues: CASSQAYGTGLSKDGYTF. The CDR3 DNA sequence: TGCGCCAGCAGCCAAGCATACGGGACAGGGTTAAGTAAGGATGGCTACACCTTC.

The rearrangement joins TRBV7-3 to TRBJ1-3; the D gene is possibly TRBD1 (6 bases). Germline values: CDR1 SGHTA, CDR2 FQGTGA. The CDR3 totals 15 residues. V dropped 4 bases and J dropped 1 base, with 11 bases sitting between them. The CDR3 region has the DNA TGTGCCAGCAGCTCAACTGGACAGTCTGGAAACACCATATATTTT. Encoded protein: CASSSTGQSGNTIYF.

The rearrangement joins TRBV19 to TRBJ2-2, with 8 bases fitting TRBD1. Germline CDR1 is LNHDA and CDR2 is SQIVND (reference sequence). The CDR3 extends over 14 amino acids. The ends lost 6 bases at V and 0 bases at J; junction bases unmatched: 0. Here the CDR3 DNA reads TGTGCCAGTAGGGGACAGGCGAACACCGGGGAGCTGTTTTTT. Translating gives CASRGQANTGELFF.

The chain uses TRBV7-9 and TRBJ1-1, with D possibly matching TRBD1 (5 bases). V was cut by 5 bases and J by 5 bases, with 27 bases left in between. The CDR3 has 18 residues. Per the germline V gene, CDR1 is SEHNR and CDR2 is FQNEAQ (reference sequence). CDR3 loop: CASSTSVVYRGRGTEAFF. The CDR3, as DNA: TGTGCCAGCAGCACTAGTGTTGTCTATCGGGGCCGCGGAACTGAAGCTTTCTTT.